This T cell receptor beta chain stems from a study of blood T cell repertoires in COVID-19. The overall study: COVID-19 samples collected from the United States, Italy and Spain covered acute and convalescent phases. The cDNA or gDNA used as material had been derived from T cells, B-cell-depleted T cells, or PBMCs.

In the original processing: Nucleated cell counts were estimated from reference gene primer amplification. Clones were sequenced by immunoSEQ multiplex PCR, and TCRdb holds only the in-frame ones, with some missing. Clone size and the V and J calls come from that table; the DNA yielded D and trimming. Of 98,000 or so clones listed, less than 85% are singletons. The sample holds a few counts of this clone. The CDR3 is made up of 14 amino acids. CDR1 SGHTA and CDR2 FQGNSA come from the germline V gene. Trimming pared 1 base from V and 6 bases from J, leaving 12 bases between. The sequenced material came from peripheral blood. The receptor comes from a woman aged 40-49 years with acute or convalescent COVID-19. The gene calls are TRBV7-2 and TRBJ1-2; D might be TRBD1 (5 bases). DNA for the CDR3: TGTGCCAGCAGCTTAGTAGGGGCGGGGAATGGCTACACCTTC. Translated: CASSLVGAGNGYTF. Together with reference TRBV7-2 and TRBJ1-2, the CDR3 gives the full variable domain: GAGVSQSPSNKVTEKGKDVELRCDPISGHTALYWYRQSLGQGLEFLIYFQGNSAPDKSGLPSDRFSAERTGGSVSTLTIQRTQQEDSAVYLCASSLVGAGNGYTFGSGTRLTVV.